The rows below give T cell receptor beta chains drawn from one sample of a study of T cell changes during pregnancy in multiple sclerosis. Method: immunoSEQ multiplex PCR; TCRdb's copy keeps in-frame clones and lacks some. Here the sample spans about 70,000 clones, almost 95% being singletons. The sample was CD8+ T cells from peripheral blood mononuclear cells, taken in the third trimester of pregnancy. These TCRs come from a female donor in good health, enrolled as a control in a pregnancy study. CDR3s include the opening cysteine and the closing phenylalanine or tryptophan.

j_call	v_call	cdr3_aa
TRBJ1-2	TRBV30	CAWSDGQRVGYTF
TRBJ2-3	TRBV7-6	CASSLAGGSGGFPDTQYF
TRBJ2-2	TRBV7-9	CASSADRVGGELFF
TRBJ1-2	TRBV27	CASSLLEGAGGNGYTF
TRBJ2-7	TRBV7-6	CASSLRRDLVGGNYEQYF
TRBJ2-7	TRBV27	CASSLGTSGGYEQYF
TRBJ2-7	TRBV13	CASSRRDRGFHEQYF
TRBJ1-2	TRBV9	CASSDGVDGYTF
TRBJ2-7	TRBV5-6	CASSSRDTTYEQYF
TRBJ1-1	TRBV7-9	CASSLEGGRNTEAFF
TRBJ2-7	TRBV5-6	CASSLGAGKEQYF
TRBJ2-1	TRBV10-3	CAISGDSNEQFF
TRBJ2-1	TRBV4-1	CASSLSKDTDSYNEQFF
TRBJ2-7	TRBV4-2	CASSQDHAGATYEQYF
TRBJ1-1	TRBV7-9	CASSLVVTDTEAFF
TRBJ2-1	TRBV27	CASSLRGSSYNEQFF
TRBJ1-4	TRBV29-1	CSVEDFLQGGFGEKLFF
TRBJ1-1	TRBV27	CASSTLTTGGALGLTEAFF
TRBJ1-5	TRBV4-1	CASSPRGEGQPQHF
TRBJ1-1	TRBV30	CAWRGQGDTEAFF
TRBJ2-7	TRBV4-1	CASSQDPGQRYEQYF
TRBJ1-4	TRBV30	CAWSEGTGGKLFF
TRBJ1-2	TRBV6-5	CASSYRTGVLYGYTF
TRBJ2-7	TRBV13	CASSQGFHEQYF
TRBJ2-7	TRBV7-6	CASSSTGFHEQYF
TRBJ2-7	TRBV6-5	CASSYFGGDEQYF
TRBJ1-5	TRBV7-9	CASSLLSLGQKEQPQHF
TRBJ2-7	TRBV29-1	CSVDMNRGMTYEQYF
TRBJ2-2	TRBV28	CASSSSGDTGELFF
TRBJ1-4	TRBV4-3	CASSQERDYTHEKLFF
TRBJ2-1	TRBV25-1	CASSDRVVYNEQFF
TRBJ2-5	TRBV7-6	CASRAQGYGETQYF
TRBJ2-7	TRBV14	CASSQGARGTYEQYF
TRBJ2-1	TRBV2	CASSGGLEVHEQFF
TRBJ2-5	TRBV6-5	CASSYKAGGGETQYF
TRBJ1-6	TRBV6-5	CASRWSMSGNSPLHF
TRBJ1-5	TRBV6-6	CASIDPTGRNQPQHF
TRBJ1-1	TRBV27	CASSLQGRVNTEAFF
TRBJ1-3	TRBV30	CAWSHRGAGNTIYF
TRBJ1-1	TRBV11-2	CASSLRQGLNTEAFF
TRBJ2-3	TRBV4-3	CASSQDRGGLTDTQYF
TRBJ1-3	TRBV28	CASSFRGSGNTIYF
TRBJ1-2	TRBV5-5	CASSSWTGAVYGYTF
TRBJ2-7	TRBV27	CASWTSGHEQYF
TRBJ1-3	TRBV14	CASSQGHRLYF
TRBJ1-2	TRBV6-5	CASSYSAGVNYGYTF
TRBJ2-7	TRBV6-5	CASSSPPLGSYEQYF
TRBJ2-3	TRBV19	CASTTGGGDTQYF
TRBJ1-1	TRBV19	CASSIGAGGDTEAFF
TRBJ1-2	TRBV5-8	CASSWDRTRDYGYTF
TRBJ1-2	TRBV4-1	CASSQDEVYGYTF
TRBJ2-7	TRBV4-3	CASSQDPGKSYEQYF
TRBJ1-2	TRBV9	CASSSGTGFSNYGYTF
TRBJ2-3	TRBV9	CASSGGVSPDTQYF
TRBJ2-3	TRBV19	CASSIGSRPSTDTQYF
TRBJ2-1	TRBV29-1	CSSLSGEGNEQFF
TRBJ2-3	TRBV4-2	CASSQMGRVGDTQYF